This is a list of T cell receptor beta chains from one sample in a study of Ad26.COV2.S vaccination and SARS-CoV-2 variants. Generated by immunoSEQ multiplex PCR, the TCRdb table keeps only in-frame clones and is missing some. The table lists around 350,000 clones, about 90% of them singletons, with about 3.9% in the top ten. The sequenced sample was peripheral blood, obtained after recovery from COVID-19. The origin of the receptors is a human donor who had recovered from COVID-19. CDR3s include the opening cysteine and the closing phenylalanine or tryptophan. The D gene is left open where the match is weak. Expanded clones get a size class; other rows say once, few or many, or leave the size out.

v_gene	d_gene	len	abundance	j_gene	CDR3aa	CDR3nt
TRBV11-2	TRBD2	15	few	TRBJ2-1	CASSQLAGGLVEQFF	TGTGCCAGCAGCCAACTAGCGGGGGGGCTAGTTGAGCAGTTCTTC
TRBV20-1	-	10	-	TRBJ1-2	CSARIGGYTF	TGCAGTGCTAGAATCGGGGGCTACACCTTC
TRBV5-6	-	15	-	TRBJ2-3	CASSLQRHSTDTQYF	TGTGCCAGCAGCTTGCAGCGACACAGCACAGATACGCAGTATTTT
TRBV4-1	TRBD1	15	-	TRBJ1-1	CASSPTQTGDTEAFF	TGCGCCAGCAGCCCTACCCAGACAGGGGACACTGAAGCTTTCTTT
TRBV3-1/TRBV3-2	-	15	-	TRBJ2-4	CASSFTSGAKNIQYF	TGTGCCAGCAGCTTTACAAGCGGCGCCAAAAACATTCAGTACTTC
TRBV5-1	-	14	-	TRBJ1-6	CASSFTGLISPLHF	TGCGCCAGCAGCTTTACAGGTCTGATTTCACCCCTCCACTTT
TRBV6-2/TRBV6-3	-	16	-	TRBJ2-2	CASSPRSSLNTGELFF	TGTGCCAGCAGCCCACGATCCAGTTTGAACACCGGGGAGCTGTTTTTT
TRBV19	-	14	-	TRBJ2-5	CASSIVGSAETQYF	TGTGCCAGTAGTATAGTAGGCAGCGCCGAGACCCAGTACTTC
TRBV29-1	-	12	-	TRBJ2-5	CSVEVNQETQYF	TGCAGCGTTGAGGTAAACCAAGAGACCCAGTACTTC
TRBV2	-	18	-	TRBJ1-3	CASTRGAALLLSGNTIYF	TGTGCCAGCACCAGAGGGGCGGCTTTACTTCTCTCTGGAAACACCATATATTTT
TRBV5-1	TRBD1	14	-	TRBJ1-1	CASSSETGTIEAFF	TGCGCCAGCAGCTCGGAGACAGGGACGATTGAAGCTTTCTTT
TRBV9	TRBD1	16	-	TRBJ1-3	CASSVDRQYSGNTIYF	TGTGCCAGCAGCGTGGACAGGCAATACTCTGGAAACACCATATATTTT
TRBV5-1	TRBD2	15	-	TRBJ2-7	CASSFTSGGAGEQYF	TGCGCCAGCAGCTTCACTAGCGGGGGGGCTGGTGAGCAGTACTTC
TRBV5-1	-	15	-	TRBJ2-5	CASSLNGGQRETQYF	TGCGCCAGCAGCTTGAACGGAGGGCAGCGAGAGACCCAGTACTTC
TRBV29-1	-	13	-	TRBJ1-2	CSVTAGAGYGYTF	TGCAGCGTTACGGCAGGGGCGGGCTATGGCTACACCTTC
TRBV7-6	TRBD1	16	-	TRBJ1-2	CASSPVDRLVICGYTF	TGTGCCAGCAGCCCCGTGGACAGGTTGGTGATTTGTGGCTACACCTTC
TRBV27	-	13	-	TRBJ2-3	CASSLRRVDTQYF	TGTGCCAGCAGTTTACGGCGGGTAGATACGCAGTATTTT
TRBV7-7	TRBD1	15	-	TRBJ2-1	CASSQGESSYNEQFF	TGTGCCAGCAGCCAGGGGGAGAGCTCCTACAATGAGCAGTTCTTC
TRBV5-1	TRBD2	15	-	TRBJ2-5	CASHWTSGFQETQYF	TGCGCCAGCCACTGGACTAGCGGATTCCAAGAGACCCAGTACTTC
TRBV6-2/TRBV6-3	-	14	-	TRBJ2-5	CASSLTREGGTQYF	TGTGCCAGCAGCCTGACACGCGAGGGGGGAACCCAGTACTTC
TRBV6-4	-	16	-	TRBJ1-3	CASSGYKFTSGNTIYF	TGTGCCAGCAGTGGCTACAAGTTCACCTCTGGAAACACCATATATTTT
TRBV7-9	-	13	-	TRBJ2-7	CASSLAEGFEQYF	TGTGCCAGCAGCTTAGCAGAGGGATTCGAGCAGTACTTC
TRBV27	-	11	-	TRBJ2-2	CASRRSGELFF	TGTGCCAGCAGACGTTCCGGGGAGCTGTTTTTT
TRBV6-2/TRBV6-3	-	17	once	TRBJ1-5	CASSYTQRFGTYQPQHF	TGTGCCAGCAGTTACACCCAGCGATTCGGGACATACCAGCCCCAGCATTTT
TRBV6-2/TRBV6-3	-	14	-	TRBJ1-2	CASSLYTNNYGYTF	TGTGCCAGCAGCCTCTACACCAATAACTATGGCTACACCTTC
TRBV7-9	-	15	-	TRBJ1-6	CASSFYVAHNSPLHF	TGTGCCAGCAGCTTTTACGTGGCTCATAATTCACCCCTCCACTTT
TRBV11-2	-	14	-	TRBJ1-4	CASSPARGNEKLFF	TGTGCCAGCAGCCCCGCACGGGGAAATGAAAAACTGTTTTTT
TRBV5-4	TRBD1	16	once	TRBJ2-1	CASSFSPGTGSNEQFF	TGTGCCAGCAGCTTTAGTCCCGGGACAGGGTCGAATGAGCAGTTCTTC
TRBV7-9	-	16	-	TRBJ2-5	CASSLRAGRIQETQYF	TGTGCCAGCAGCTTAAGGGCGGGGCGCATCCAAGAGACCCAGTACTTC
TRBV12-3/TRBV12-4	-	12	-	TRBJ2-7	CASSWGGYEQYF	TGTGCCAGCAGTTGGGGAGGATACGAGCAGTACTTC
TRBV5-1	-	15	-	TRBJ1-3	CASSLEASSGNTIYF	TGCGCCAGCAGCTTGGAGGCAAGCTCTGGAAACACCATATATTTT
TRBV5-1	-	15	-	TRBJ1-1	CASSREGGRNTEAFF	TGCGCCAGCAGCAGAGAGGGGGGGCGTAACACTGAAGCTTTCTTT
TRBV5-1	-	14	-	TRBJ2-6	CASSLGSGANVLTF	TGCGCCAGCAGCTTGGGTTCTGGGGCCAACGTCCTGACTTTC
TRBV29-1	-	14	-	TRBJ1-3	CSVAQGSPGNTIYF	TGCAGCGTTGCACAGGGTTCACCTGGAAACACCATATATTTT
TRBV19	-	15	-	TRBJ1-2	CASSIRSGINYGYTF	TGTGCCAGTAGTATAAGGTCCGGGATAAACTATGGCTACACCTTC
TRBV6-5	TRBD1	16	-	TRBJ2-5	CASSLPRDRIQETQYF	TGTGCCAGCAGTTTACCCCGGGACAGAATACAAGAGACCCAGTACTTC
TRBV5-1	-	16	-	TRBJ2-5	CASSGHGLAGGETQYF	TGCGCCAGCAGCGGCCATGGGCTAGCCGGGGGTGAGACCCAGTACTTC
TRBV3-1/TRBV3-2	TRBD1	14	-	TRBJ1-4	CASSPGQVNEKLFF	TGTGCCAGCAGCCCCGGACAGGTTAATGAAAAACTGTTTTTT
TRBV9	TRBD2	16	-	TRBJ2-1	CASSVDQRGGYNEQFF	TGTGCCAGCAGCGTAGACCAGCGGGGGGGTTACAATGAGCAGTTCTTC
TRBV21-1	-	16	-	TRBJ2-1	CASSKSPQGKVNEQFF	TGTGCCAGCAGCAAAAGTCCCCAGGGTAAAGTGAATGAGCAGTTCTTC